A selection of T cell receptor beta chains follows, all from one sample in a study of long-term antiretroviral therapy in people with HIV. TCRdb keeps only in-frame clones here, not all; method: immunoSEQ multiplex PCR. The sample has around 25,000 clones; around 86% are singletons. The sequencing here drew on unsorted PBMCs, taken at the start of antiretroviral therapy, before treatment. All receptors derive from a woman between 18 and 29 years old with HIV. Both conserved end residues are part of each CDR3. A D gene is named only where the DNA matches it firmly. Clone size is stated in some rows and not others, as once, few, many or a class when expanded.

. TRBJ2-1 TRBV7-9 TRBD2 TGTGCCAGCAGCCCTCTGCTAGCGGGAAGAGACAATGAGCAGTTCTTC CASSPLLAGRDNEQFF
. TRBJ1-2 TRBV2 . TGTGCCAGCAGGAGGGCAGGGGACCCTCCTGGCTACACCTTC CASRRAGDPPGYTF
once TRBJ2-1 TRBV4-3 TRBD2 TGCGCCAGCAGCCAAGATTTACGGGGGGGATCCTACAATGAGCAGTTCTTC CASSQDLRGGSYNEQFF
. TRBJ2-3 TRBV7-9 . TGTGCCAGCATCAAGAAGAGCGAGTCTAGCACAGATACGCAGTATTTT CASIKKSESSTDTQYF
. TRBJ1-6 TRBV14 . TGTGCCAGCAGCACCCAGTCAGGGGTTTCACCCCTCCACTTT CASSTQSGVSPLHF
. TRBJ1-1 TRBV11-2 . TGTGCCAGCAGCCTTTACACTGAAGCTTTCTTT CASSLYTEAFF
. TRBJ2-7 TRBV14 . TGTGCCAGCAGCCAACAGGGGTTCTATTCCGAGCAGTACTTC CASSQQGFYSEQYF
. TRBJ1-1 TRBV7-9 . TGTGCCAGCAGCTTCGGGGAGGGGAACACTGAAGCTTTCTTT CASSFGEGNTEAFF
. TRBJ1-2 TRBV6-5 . TGTGCCAGCCGGGACGCAGGCTATGGCTACACCTTC CASRDAGYGYTF
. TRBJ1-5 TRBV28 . TGTGCCAGCAGTTTAGCCGGGAGCAATCAGCCCCAGCATTTT CASSLAGSNQPQHF
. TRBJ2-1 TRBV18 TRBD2 TGTGCCAGCTCACCAGCGGGAGGGACCTACAATGAGCAGTTCTTC CASSPAGGTYNEQFF
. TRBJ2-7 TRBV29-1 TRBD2 TGCAGCGTTGGGCGGGCGGGACTAGAATACCACGAGCAGTACTTC CSVGRAGLEYHEQYF
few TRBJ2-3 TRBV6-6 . TGTGCCAGCAGTTACTCATGGGCAGATACGCAGTATTTT CASSYSWADTQYF
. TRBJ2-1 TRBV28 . TGTGCCAGCAGTTTTGGACCCAGCAATGAGCAGTTCTTC CASSFGPSNEQFF
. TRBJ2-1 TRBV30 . TGTGCCTGGGCGGGGAGGTCGTCCTACAATGAGCAGTTCTTC CAWAGRSSYNEQFF
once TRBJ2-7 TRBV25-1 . TGTGCCAGCATCGAGCCGGTAACCTACGAGCAGTACTTC CASIEPVTYEQYF
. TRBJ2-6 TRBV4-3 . TGCGCCAGCAGCCAAGAACGTTGGACCGATCTCGTCGGCGGGGCCAACGTCCTGACTTTC CASSQERWTDLVGGANVLTF
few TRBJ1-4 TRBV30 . TGTGCCTGGAGTCCTGGTTTGGGGGACGAAAAACTGTTTTTT CAWSPGLGDEKLFF
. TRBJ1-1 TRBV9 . TGTGCCAGCAGCTTCCGGACAGAGAACACTGAAGCTTTCTTT CASSFRTENTEAFF
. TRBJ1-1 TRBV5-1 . TGCGCCAGCAGCTGGGGGGGTTACACTGAAGCTTTCTTT CASSWGGYTEAFF
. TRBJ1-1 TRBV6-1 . TGTGCTTCCTGGGAGGGAAGGAAAGCTTTCTTT CASWEGRKAFF
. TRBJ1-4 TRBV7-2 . TGTGCCAGCAGCTTTGGACGGTCGTTTGTAGAAAAACTGTTTTTT CASSFGRSFVEKLFF
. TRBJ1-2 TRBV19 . TGTGCCAGTAGGCGGGCGGCTAACTATGGCTACACCTTC CASRRAANYGYTF
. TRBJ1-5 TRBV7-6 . TGTGCCAGCAGCGGCGGACGGGACCAGCCCCAGCATTTT CASSGGRDQPQHF
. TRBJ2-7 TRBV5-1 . TGCGCCAGCAGCCTGACAGTAACAGACTACGAGCAGTACTTC CASSLTVTDYEQYF
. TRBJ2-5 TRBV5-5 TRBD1 TGTGCCAGCAGTAGGGACAGGGGAGCCCAGTACTTC CASSRDRGAQYF
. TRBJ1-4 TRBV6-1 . TGTGCCAGCAGTCCCCGGCGGGGGCTCGGTGAAAAACTGTTTTTT CASSPRRGLGEKLFF
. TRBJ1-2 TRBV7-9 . TGTGCCAGCAGAAGCGGGGGTGGAAGAGGCTACACCTTC CASRSGGGRGYTF
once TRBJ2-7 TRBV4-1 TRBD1 TGCGCCAGCAGCCAAGATCTTTGGGACAGGCGATACGAGCAGTACTTC CASSQDLWDRRYEQYF
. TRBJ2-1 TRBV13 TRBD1 TGTGCCAGCAGTTTTTCCCGTCAGGGGGTTTACAATGAGCAGTTCTTC CASSFSRQGVYNEQFF
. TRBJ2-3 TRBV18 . TGTGCCAGCTCATTGGAAGCGGGTACCACAGATACGCAGTATTTT CASSLEAGTTDTQYF
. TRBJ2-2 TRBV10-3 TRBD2 TGTGCCATCAGTCTAGCGGCGAACACCGGGGAGCTGTTTTTT CAISLAANTGELFF
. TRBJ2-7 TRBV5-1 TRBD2 TGCGCCAGCAGCTTGAATCTGGGGACGGGGGGGAGCTACGAGCAGTACTTC CASSLNLGTGGSYEQYF
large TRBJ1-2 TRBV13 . TGTGCCAGCAGCTTCACGAGAGAGTCTAACTATGGCTACACCTTC CASSFTRESNYGYTF
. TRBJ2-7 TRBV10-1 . TGCGCCAGCAGTGACTCCGGGACTGGGAAATACGAGCAGTACTTC CASSDSGTGKYEQYF
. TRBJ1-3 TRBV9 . TGTGCCAGCAGCGTAGAAGGGTACTCCTCTGGAAACACCATATATTTT CASSVEGYSSGNTIYF
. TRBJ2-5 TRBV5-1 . TGCGCCAGCAAGGCCGGGGTTGATAGTGAGACCCAGTACTTC CASKAGVDSETQYF
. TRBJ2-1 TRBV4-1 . TGCGCCAGCAGCCTATATTCTTCGGGGTGGGACAATGAGCAGTTCTTC CASSLYSSGWDNEQFF
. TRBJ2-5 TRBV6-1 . TGTGCCAGTAGGGGGATCAGAGAGACCCAGTACTTC CASRGIRETQYF
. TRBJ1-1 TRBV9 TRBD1 TGTGCCAGCAGCCGGGGGACAGGGGGAACTGAAGCTTTCTTT CASSRGTGGTEAFF
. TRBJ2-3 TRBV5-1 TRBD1 TGCGCCAGCAGCTTGGGCCAGGGGGTGGCAGATACGCAGTATTTT CASSLGQGVADTQYF
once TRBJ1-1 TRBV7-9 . TGTGCCAGCAGCCTCTCGAACACTGAAGCTTTCTTT CASSLSNTEAFF
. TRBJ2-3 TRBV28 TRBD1 TGTGCCAGCAGTAGGAACCGGGACAGGGATGTCACAGATACGCAGTATTTT CASSRNRDRDVTDTQYF
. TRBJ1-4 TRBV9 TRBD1 TGTGCCAGCAGCTCTCAGGGGGCGCGGGCTGAAAAACTGTTTTTT CASSSQGARAEKLFF
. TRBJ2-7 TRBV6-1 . TGTGCCAGCAGTGAAACCCTCGGAATATACGAGCAGTACTTC CASSETLGIYEQYF
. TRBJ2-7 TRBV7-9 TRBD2 TGTGCCAGCAGCTTCGGACTAGCCCTGGGGGAGCAGTACTTC CASSFGLALGEQYF
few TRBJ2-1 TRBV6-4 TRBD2 TGTGCCAGCAGTGAGGTTGCGGCTAGCGGGTTGGATGAGCAGTTCTTC CASSEVAASGLDEQFF
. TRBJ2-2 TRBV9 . TGTGCCAGCAGCACCAGAGTTACCGGGGAGCTGTTTTTT CASSTRVTGELFF
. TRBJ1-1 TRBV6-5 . TGTGCCAGCAGTTACCTACCACCAGTGAACACTGAAGCTTTCTTT CASSYLPPVNTEAFF
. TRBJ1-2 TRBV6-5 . TGTGCCAGCAGTGACCCGAACTATGGCTACACCTTC CASSDPNYGYTF
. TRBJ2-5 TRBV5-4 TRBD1 TGTGCCAGCAGCTTAGGGACAGGATCGGGCCAAGAGACCCAGTACTTC CASSLGTGSGQETQYF
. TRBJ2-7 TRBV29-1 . TGCAGCGCCGGTTTACGGGGCTACGAGCAGTACTTC CSAGLRGYEQYF